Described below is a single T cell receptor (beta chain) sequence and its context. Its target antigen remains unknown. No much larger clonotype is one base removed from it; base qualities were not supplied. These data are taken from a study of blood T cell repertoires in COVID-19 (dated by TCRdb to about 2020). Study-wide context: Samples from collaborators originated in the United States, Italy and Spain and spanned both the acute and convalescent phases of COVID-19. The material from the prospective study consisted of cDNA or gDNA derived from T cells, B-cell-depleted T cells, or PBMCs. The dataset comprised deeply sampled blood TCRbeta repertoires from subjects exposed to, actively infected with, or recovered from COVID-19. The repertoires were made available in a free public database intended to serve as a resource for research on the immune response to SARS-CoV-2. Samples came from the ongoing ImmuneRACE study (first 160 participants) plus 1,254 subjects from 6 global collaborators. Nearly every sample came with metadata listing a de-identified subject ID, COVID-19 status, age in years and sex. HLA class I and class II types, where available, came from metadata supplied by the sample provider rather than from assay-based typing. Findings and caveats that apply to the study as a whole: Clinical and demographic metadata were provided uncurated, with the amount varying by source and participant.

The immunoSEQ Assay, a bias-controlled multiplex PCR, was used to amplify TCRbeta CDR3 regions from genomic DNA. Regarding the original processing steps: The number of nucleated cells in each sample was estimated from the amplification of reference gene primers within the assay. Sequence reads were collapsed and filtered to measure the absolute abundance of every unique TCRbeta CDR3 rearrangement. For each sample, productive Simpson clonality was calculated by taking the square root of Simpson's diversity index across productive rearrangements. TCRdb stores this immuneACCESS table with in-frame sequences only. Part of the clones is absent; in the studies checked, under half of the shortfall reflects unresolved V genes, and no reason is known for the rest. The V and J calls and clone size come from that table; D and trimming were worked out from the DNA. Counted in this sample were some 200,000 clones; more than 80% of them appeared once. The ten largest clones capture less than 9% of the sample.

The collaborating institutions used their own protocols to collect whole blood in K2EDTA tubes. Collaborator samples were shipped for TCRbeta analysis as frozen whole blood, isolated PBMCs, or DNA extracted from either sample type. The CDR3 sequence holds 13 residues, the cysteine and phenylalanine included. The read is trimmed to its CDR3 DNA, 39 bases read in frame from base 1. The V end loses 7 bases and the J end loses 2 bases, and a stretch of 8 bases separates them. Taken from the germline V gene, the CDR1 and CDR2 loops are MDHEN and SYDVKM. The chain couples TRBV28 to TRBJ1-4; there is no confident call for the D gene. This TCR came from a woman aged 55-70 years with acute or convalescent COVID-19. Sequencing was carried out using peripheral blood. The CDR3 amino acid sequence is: CASTPGTNEKLFF. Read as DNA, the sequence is TGTGCCAGCACCCCAGGCACTAATGAAAAACTGTTTTTT.